This is a list of T cell receptor beta chains from one sample in a study of PD-1 blockade in classical Hodgkin lymphoma. This table comes from immunoSEQ multiplex PCR, and its TCRdb copy is limited to in-frame clones, with some not included. The sample holds about 21,000 clones; 74% are singletons and the top ten take 20% to 25%. This material consisted of peripheral blood mononuclear cells (PBMCs), taken at baseline. Receptors were obtained from a human donor with classical Hodgkin lymphoma. CDR3s include the opening cysteine and the closing phenylalanine or tryptophan. A D gene is named only where the DNA matches it firmly. The listing skips clone size in some rows; elsewhere it reads once, few, many or a size class.

D gene	clone size	V gene	CDR3 length	J gene	CDR3 protein	CDR3 DNA
NA	NA	TRBV28	13	TRBJ1-5	CASTAGAAQPQHF	TGTGCCAGCACCGCAGGGGCTGCTCAGCCCCAGCATTTT
TRBD2	NA	TRBV4-3	16	TRBJ2-7	CASSQLAGARSYEQYF	TGCGCCAGCAGCCAACTAGCGGGAGCTCGGAGCTACGAGCAGTACTTC
NA	NA	TRBV4-3	15	TRBJ1-6	CASSQDPERTSPLHF	TGCGCCAGCAGCCAAGATCCAGAGCGTACTTCACCCCTCCACTTT
NA	NA	TRBV5-3	15	TRBJ2-7	CARSFRRTAGYEQYF	TGTGCCAGAAGCTTTCGAAGGACAGCCGGCTACGAGCAGTACTTC
NA	NA	TRBV2	12	TRBJ2-3	CASSWSGDTQYF	TGTGCCAGCAGTTGGAGTGGGGATACGCAGTATTTT
TRBD2	NA	TRBV5-4	14	TRBJ2-5	CASSLEDGEGTQYF	TGTGCCAGCAGCTTGGAGGACGGGGAGGGGACCCAGTACTTC
NA	NA	TRBV29-1	14	TRBJ2-7	CSAAGALDSYEQYF	TGCAGCGCCGCTGGCGCATTGGATTCCTACGAGCAGTACTTC
TRBD1	NA	TRBV30	13	TRBJ1-1	CAWTRAGGFEAFF	TGTGCCTGGACTCGGGCAGGGGGCTTTGAAGCTTTCTTT
TRBD2	NA	TRBV19	14	TRBJ2-2	CASHREAYTGELFF	TGTGCCAGCCATCGGGAGGCCTACACCGGGGAGCTGTTTTTT
NA	few	TRBV29-1	10	TRBJ1-2	CSVVEVDYTF	TGCAGCGTTGTCGAAGTGGACTACACCTTC
NA	medium-sized	TRBV11-3	13	TRBJ1-1	CASSLSVYTEAFF	TGTGCCAGCAGCTTAAGTGTATACACTGAAGCTTTCTTT
NA	NA	TRBV27	13	TRBJ2-7	CASSFVLSHEQYF	TGTGCCAGCAGTTTCGTACTATCCCACGAGCAGTACTTC
TRBD1	NA	TRBV7-9	16	TRBJ2-4	CASSEGQGLLVNIQYF	TGTGCCAGCAGCGAGGGACAGGGCCTACTGGTGAACATTCAGTACTTC
TRBD1	NA	TRBV10-3	16	TRBJ1-4	CAISVTVGRGLEKLFF	TGTGCCATCAGTGTAACGGTGGGCAGGGGGCTTGAAAAACTGTTTTTT
TRBD1	NA	TRBV28	15	TRBJ2-1	CASSLGGQAHNEQFF	TGTGCCAGCAGTTTAGGAGGACAGGCCCACAATGAGCAGTTCTTC
NA	NA	TRBV7-2	12	TRBJ2-7	CASSPGHYEQYF	TGTGCCAGCAGCCCCGGACACTACGAGCAGTACTTC
NA	NA	TRBV6-4	13	TRBJ2-3	CASSVHETDTQYF	TGTGCCAGCAGTGTTCATGAGACAGATACGCAGTATTTT
NA	many	TRBV19	14	TRBJ2-2	CASSISRNTGELFF	TGTGCCAGTAGTATCTCAAGGAACACCGGGGAGCTGTTTTTT
NA	NA	TRBV5-6	16	TRBJ1-5	CASSLSTTRSNQPQHF	TGTGCCAGCAGCTTATCCACCACACGGAGCAATCAGCCCCAGCATTTT
NA	NA	TRBV7-3	14	TRBJ2-3	CASSRTREADTQYF	TGTGCCAGCAGCCGGACCAGAGAGGCAGATACGCAGTATTTT
NA	NA	TRBV21-1	17	TRBJ2-7	CASSKALPAGSSYEQYF	TGTGCCAGCAGCAAAGCCCTCCCGGCGGGGTCCTCCTACGAGCAGTACTTC
NA	once	TRBV6-4	16	TRBJ2-6	CASSDSDSSGANVLTF	TGTGCCAGCAGTGACTCGGACAGCTCTGGGGCCAACGTCCTGACTTTC
NA	NA	TRBV5-6	16	TRBJ1-4	CASSFFGPRADEKLFF	TGTGCCAGCAGCTTTTTCGGGCCACGAGCGGATGAAAAACTGTTTTTT
NA	once	TRBV5-6	15	TRBJ1-1	CASSLGGNKDTEAFF	TGTGCCAGCAGCTTAGGGGGAAATAAGGACACTGAAGCTTTCTTT
TRBD2	NA	TRBV9	16	TRBJ2-5	CASSVGASGSSETQYF	TGTGCCAGCAGCGTAGGAGCTAGCGGGAGCTCAGAGACCCAGTACTTC
NA	NA	TRBV11-3	14	TRBJ2-1	CASSSGSSYNEQFF	TGTGCCAGCAGCAGCGGGTCATCCTACAATGAGCAGTTCTTC
TRBD2	NA	TRBV4-3	17	TRBJ2-1	CASSQGLRGGFINEQFF	TGCGCCAGCAGCCAAGGTTTGCGGGGGGGCTTCATAAATGAGCAGTTCTTC
TRBD1	NA	TRBV6-4	15	TRBJ2-7	CASSDSRDRVYEQYF	TGTGCCAGCAGTGACTCGCGGGACAGGGTCTACGAGCAGTACTTC
NA	NA	TRBV18	11	TRBJ2-5	CASSTQETQYF	TGTGCCAGCTCGACACAAGAGACCCAGTACTTC
TRBD1	NA	TRBV6-1	15	TRBJ2-1	CASSTDRAPTNEQFF	TGTGCCAGCAGCACGGACAGGGCCCCAACCAATGAGCAGTTCTTC
TRBD1	NA	TRBV9	16	TRBJ2-3	CASSDTGTGSTDTQYF	TGTGCCAGCAGCGATACCGGGACAGGGAGCACAGATACGCAGTATTTT
TRBD1	few	TRBV30	13	TRBJ1-2	CAGTRGPVYGYTF	TGTGCCGGCACCAGGGGGCCCGTCTATGGCTACACCTTC
NA	NA	TRBV2	13	TRBJ2-7	CASRSSAPYEQYF	TGTGCCAGCCGTAGCTCCGCTCCCTACGAGCAGTACTTC
TRBD2	NA	TRBV7-3	17	TRBJ2-6	CASSSFWAGGGANVLTF	TGTGCCAGCAGCTCCTTTTGGGCGGGAGGTGGGGCCAACGTCCTGACTTTC
TRBD1	NA	TRBV30	13	TRBJ1-1	CAWAQGGNTEAFF	TGTGCCTGGGCGCAGGGGGGAAACACTGAAGCTTTCTTT
NA	NA	TRBV10-3	15	TRBJ1-1	CAISEMLGRSTEAFF	TGTGCCATCAGTGAGATGTTGGGCAGGAGCACTGAAGCTTTCTTT
TRBD2	NA	TRBV4-3	14	TRBJ2-1	CASSPAGGQDEQFF	TGCGCCAGCTCTCCGGCGGGGGGGCAGGATGAGCAGTTCTTC
NA	NA	TRBV7-2	16	TRBJ1-5	CASSLEVGRADQPQHF	TGTGCCAGCAGCTTAGAGGTTGGAAGGGCAGATCAGCCCCAGCATTTT
NA	NA	TRBV28	13	TRBJ1-4	CASSYAPSEKLFF	TGTGCCAGCAGTTACGCGCCATCTGAAAAACTGTTTTTT
NA	NA	TRBV4-1	17	TRBJ2-7	CASSHPRVQGKKDEQYF	TGCGCCAGCAGCCACCCAAGGGTCCAGGGGAAAAAGGACGAGCAGTACTTC
TRBD1	NA	TRBV7-2	15	TRBJ2-7	CASSFSTGNSYEQYF	TGTGCCAGCAGCTTTTCGACAGGGAACTCCTACGAGCAGTACTTC
NA	once	TRBV7-9	15	TRBJ1-2	CASTLGLATNYGYTF	TGTGCCAGCACCTTGGGGTTGGCCACTAACTATGGCTACACCTTC
TRBD1	NA	TRBV4-1	15	TRBJ1-1	CASSRPGQPNTEAFF	TGCGCCAGCAGCCGGCCGGGACAGCCCAACACTGAAGCTTTCTTT
NA	NA	TRBV9	16	TRBJ2-3	CASSVAEGYGTDTQYF	TGTGCCAGCAGCGTAGCCGAGGGGTACGGCACAGATACGCAGTATTTT
TRBD2	NA	TRBV29-1	13	TRBJ2-3	CSVRWREKDTQYF	TGCAGCGTTCGGTGGCGGGAGAAAGATACGCAGTATTTT
NA	few	TRBV21-1	15	TRBJ1-1	CASSSSGQGNTEAFF	TGTGCCAGCAGCAGCTCGGGACAGGGGAACACTGAAGCTTTCTTT
TRBD1	few	TRBV18	16	TRBJ1-1	CASSQWDRNPSTEAFF	TGTGCCAGCTCGCAGTGGGACAGAAACCCCAGCACTGAAGCTTTCTTT
TRBD2	NA	TRBV6-6	14	TRBJ2-7	CASSYASGSYEQYF	TGTGCCAGCAGTTACGCTAGCGGGAGCTACGAGCAGTACTTC
NA	NA	TRBV28	11	TRBJ2-3	CASTEPGTQYF	TGTGCCAGCACCGAGCCAGGTACGCAGTATTTT
TRBD1	NA	TRBV27	17	TRBJ2-2	CASSFPPEGGHPGELFF	TGTGCCAGCAGTTTCCCTCCGGAAGGGGGCCACCCCGGGGAGCTGTTTTTT
NA	once	TRBV7-2	13	TRBJ1-2	CASSLVQTYGYTF	TGTGCCAGCAGCTTAGTGCAGACATATGGCTACACCTTC